Shown below are 10 T cell receptor beta chains from a single sample sequenced in a study of vaccination and CD4 T cells after COVID-19. With the Oncomine TCR Beta short-read assay, DNA from cultured CD4+ T cells was sequenced. TCRdb re-called the PCR reads through MiXCR, storing one row per CDR3 protein. The sample consists of 13,000 or so distinct CDR3 sequences, approximately 50% of them appearing once. Their recognized antigens are unknown. Documented treatment: roughly ten-day PBMC culture with coronavirus spike peptide pools or control peptides (ViraFEST assay). Input material: CD4+ T cells from blood, cultured in vitro. Receptor source: a human donor who had recovered from COVID-19.

This sequence joins TRBV18 and TRBJ2-5, with D tentatively TRBD1 (6 bases). Germline CDR1 and CDR2: KGHSH and LQKENI. The V end lost 5 bases, the J end lost 2 bases, and 12 bases lay between the germline ends. The length of the CDR3 is 14 residues. CDR3 nucleotides: TGTGCCAGCTCAAGGAGGACAGCGCAAGAGACCCAGTACTTC. Its protein is CASSRRTAQETQYF.

This clonotype has just a few counts. This sequence joins TRBV6-2 or TRBV6-3 and TRBJ1-3; D uncertain. The CDR3 consists of 15 residues. Deletions cut 6 bases from V and 0 bases from J, with 12 bases between. Germline V gene sequence: CDR1 MNHEY, CDR2 SVGEGT. CDR3 sequence: CASRTSGVSGNTIYF. CDR3 sequence (DNA): TGTGCCAGCAGGACCTCCGGTGTCTCTGGAAACACCATATATTTT.

This clonotype is a singleton in its sample. The chain is built from TRBV7-2 and TRBJ2-1; 13 positions agree with TRBD2. V lost 6 bases, J lost 8 bases, and 7 bases stayed unmatched. Germline CDR1 SGHTA, CDR2 FQGNSA. The length of the CDR3 is 15 residues. Here the CDR3 reads CASSRTSGGADEQFF. The CDR3 DNA is TGTGCCAGCAGTCGTACTAGCGGGGGGGCCGATGAGCAGTTCTTC.

The gene calls are TRBV19 and TRBJ2-5; a weak D match, TRBD1 (5 bases). The germline V gene encodes CDR1 LNHDA and CDR2 SQIVND (reference sequence). The CDR3 runs 14 residues. Between the trimmed V and J ends, which lost 3 bases and 0 bases, there was a span of 8 bases. The CDR3 here is CASSMGQYQETQYF. As DNA, the CDR3 is TGTGCCAGTAGTATGGGGCAGTACCAAGAGACCCAGTACTTC.

This clonotype occurred once. The rearrangement joins TRBV5-1 to TRBJ2-5; 12 bases are shared with TRBD2. Germline V gives CDR1 SGHRS, CDR2 YFSETQ. The CDR3 has 17 amino acids. Trimming cost V 0 bases and J 4 bases; bases outside gene matches: 7. The CDR3 is CASSLDASGRAGETQYF. The CDR3 DNA reads as TGCGCCAGCAGCTTGGATGCTAGCGGGAGGGCCGGAGAGACCCAGTACTTC.

This clonotype was observed a few times. The rearrangement links TRBV6-1 to TRBJ1-5, with TRBD1 identical over 8 bases. From germline, CDR1 is MNHNS and CDR2 SASEGT. The junction had 4 bases not matched to a gene; V was cut back by 5 bases and J by 7 bases. The CDR3 has 13 amino acids. As DNA, the CDR3 is TGTGCCAGCAGTCAGGGGGCTGGCCAGCCCCAGCATTTT. Residues: CASSQGAGQPQHF.

This clonotype was counted between two and nine times. CDR3 sequence reads: CASSLRSDRDGYTF. Written as DNA, the CDR3 is TGTGCCAGCAGCTTACGGTCCGACAGGGATGGCTACACCTTC. The chain couples TRBV7-2 to TRBJ1-2; TRBD1 matches 7 bases. The length of the CDR3 is 14 residues. The ends lost 2 bases at V and 6 bases at J; junction bases unmatched: 6. Germline CDR1 is SGHTA and CDR2 is FQGNSA.

This clonotype was observed a handful of times. J is TRBJ2-4 and V is TRBV6-1, with TRBD1 matching 7 bases. The junction had 9 bases not matched to a gene; V was cut back by 5 bases and J by 2 bases. The V gene's germline CDR1 is MNHNS and CDR2 SASEGT. The CDR3 is made up of 16 amino acids. The CDR3 DNA follows: TGTGCCAGCAGTACGACCAGGGGGATGTCCAAAAACATTCAGTACTTC. This translates into CASSTTRGMSKNIQYF.

This clonotype was observed a handful of times. This chain uses TRBV7-2 with TRBJ1-6; D gene unclear. V was clipped by 5 bases and J by 7 bases, with 15 bases between them. Per the germline V gene, CDR1 is SGHTA and CDR2 is FQGNSA. This CDR3 has 15 residues. CDR3 DNA: TGTGCCAGCAGCCAATCCTCTGGCACCAATTCACCCCTCCACTTT. It encodes CASSQSSGTNSPLHF.

The chain joins TRBV12-3 or TRBV12-4 to TRBJ1-6; 7 positions agree with TRBD1. The junction had 5 bases not matched to a gene; V was cut back by 7 bases and J by 5 bases. The CDR3 runs to 14 residues. This CDR3 reads CASNVGQHNSPLHF. DNA of the CDR3: TGTGCCAGCAACGTGGGACAGCATAATTCACCCCTCCACTTT.